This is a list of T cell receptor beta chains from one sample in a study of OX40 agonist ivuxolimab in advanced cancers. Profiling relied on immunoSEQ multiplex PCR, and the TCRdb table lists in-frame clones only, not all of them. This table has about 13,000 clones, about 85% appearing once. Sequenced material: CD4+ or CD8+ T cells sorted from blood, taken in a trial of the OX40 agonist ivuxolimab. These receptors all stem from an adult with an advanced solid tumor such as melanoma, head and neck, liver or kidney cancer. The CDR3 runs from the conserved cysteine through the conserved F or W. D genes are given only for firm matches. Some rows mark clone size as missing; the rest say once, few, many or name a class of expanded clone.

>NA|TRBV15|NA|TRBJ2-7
CATSRGTAFSYEQYF
TGTGCCACCAGCAGAGGAACAGCCTTTTCCTACGAGCAGTACTTC
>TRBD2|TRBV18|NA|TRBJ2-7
CASSPVGGVYEQYF
TGTGCCAGCTCACCCGTGGGGGGGGTCTACGAGCAGTACTTC
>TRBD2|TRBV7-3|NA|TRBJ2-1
CASSLLTSGASYNEQFF
TGTGCCAGCAGCTTACTGACTAGCGGGGCCTCCTACAATGAGCAGTTCTTC
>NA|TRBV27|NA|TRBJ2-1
CASSLYGGGYNEQFF
TGTGCCAGCAGTTTATATGGGGGAGGCTACAATGAGCAGTTCTTC
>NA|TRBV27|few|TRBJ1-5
CASSLYGRVEHQPQHF
TGTGCCAGCAGTTTATACGGCAGGGTCGAGCATCAGCCCCAGCATTTT
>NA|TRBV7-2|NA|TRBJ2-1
CASALNYNEQFF
TGTGCCAGCGCCCTAAATTACAATGAGCAGTTCTTC
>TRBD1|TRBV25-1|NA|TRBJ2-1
CATGTGNEQFF
TGTGCCACTGGGACAGGGAATGAGCAGTTCTTC
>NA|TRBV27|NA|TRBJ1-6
CASRIEAISYNSPLHF
TGTGCCAGCAGGATCGAAGCCATCTCCTATAATTCACCCCTCCACTTT
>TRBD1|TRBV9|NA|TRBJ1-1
CASSDGGLAGGVMTEAFF
TGTGCCAGCAGCGACGGAGGGTTGGCAGGGGGCGTCATGACTGAAGCTTTCTTT
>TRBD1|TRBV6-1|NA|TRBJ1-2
CASRQGPYTF
TGTGCCAGCAGACAGGGGCCGTACACCTTC
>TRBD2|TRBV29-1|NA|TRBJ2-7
CSGTSASSYEQYF
TGCAGCGGCACTAGCGCCTCCTCCTACGAGCAGTACTTC
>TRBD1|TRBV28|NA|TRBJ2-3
CASSGTRDRGLRDTQYF
TGTGCCAGCAGTGGCACCCGGGACAGGGGTCTTAGGGATACGCAGTATTTT
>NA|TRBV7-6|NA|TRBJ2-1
CASSFGGGNEQFF
TGTGCCAGCAGCTTTGGAGGGGGTAATGAGCAGTTCTTC
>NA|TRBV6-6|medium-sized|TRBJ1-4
CASSYEGREANEKLFF
TGTGCCAGCAGTTACGAAGGGAGGGAGGCTAATGAAAAACTGTTTTTT
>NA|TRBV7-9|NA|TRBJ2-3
CASSLGTDADTQYF
TGTGCCAGCAGCTTAGGTACGGATGCAGATACGCAGTATTTT
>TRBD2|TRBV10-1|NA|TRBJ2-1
CASSESALSPGLESEQFF
TGCGCCAGCAGTGAGTCGGCCCTATCTCCGGGACTAGAGAGTGAGCAGTTCTTC
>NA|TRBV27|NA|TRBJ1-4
CASSLVGAGEKLFF
TGTGCCAGCAGTTTAGTTGGAGCGGGGGAAAAACTGTTTTTT
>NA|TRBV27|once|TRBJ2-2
CASSPRVTGELFF
TGTGCCAGCAGTCCACGGGTCACCGGGGAGCTGTTTTTT
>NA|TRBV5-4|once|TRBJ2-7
CVGTSHEQYF
TGTGTGGGGACGTCCCACGAGCAGTACTTC
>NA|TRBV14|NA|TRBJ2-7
CASSHRDSYEQYF
TGTGCCAGCAGCCACCGGGATTCCTACGAGCAGTACTTC
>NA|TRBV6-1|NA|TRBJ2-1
CASRDLNEQFF
TGTGCCAGCAGGGATTTGAATGAGCAGTTCTTC
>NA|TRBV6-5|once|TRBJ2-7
CASSGGSLSYEQYF
TGTGCCAGCAGTGGGGGGTCCCTCTCCTACGAGCAGTACTTC
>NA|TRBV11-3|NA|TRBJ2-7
CASSLRDQYEQYF
TGTGCCAGCAGCTTGAGAGATCAGTACGAGCAGTACTTC
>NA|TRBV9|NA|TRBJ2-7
CASSSSYEQYF
TGTGCCAGCAGCTCGAGCTACGAGCAGTACTTC
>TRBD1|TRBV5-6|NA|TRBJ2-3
CASSYGTDPDTQYF
TGTGCCAGCAGCTATGGGACAGATCCAGATACGCAGTATTTT
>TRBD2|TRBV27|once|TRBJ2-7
CASSTSGTGMGEQYF
TGTGCCAGCAGTACTAGCGGCACAGGTATGGGCGAGCAGTACTTC
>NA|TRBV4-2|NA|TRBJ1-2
CASSQDGGDLSYGYTF
TGTGCCAGCAGCCAAGATGGAGGGGACCTAAGCTATGGCTACACCTTC
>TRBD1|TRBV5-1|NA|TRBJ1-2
CASSFTGGADGYTF
TGCGCCAGCAGCTTTACAGGGGGCGCAGATGGCTACACCTTC
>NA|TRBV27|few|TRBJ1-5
CASSIERGKHQPQHF
TGTGCCAGCAGTATAGAGAGGGGTAAGCATCAGCCCCAGCATTTT
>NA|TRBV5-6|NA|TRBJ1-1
CASSLVGEAFF
TGTGCCAGCAGCTTGGTGGGTGAAGCTTTCTTT
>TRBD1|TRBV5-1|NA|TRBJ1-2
CASSSIGDREGDYGYTF
TGCGCCAGCAGCTCGATTGGTGACAGGGAAGGAGACTATGGCTACACCTTC
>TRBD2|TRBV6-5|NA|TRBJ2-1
CASSRGLAGVYEQFF
TGTGCCAGCAGCCGCGGGCTAGCGGGAGTGTATGAGCAGTTCTTC
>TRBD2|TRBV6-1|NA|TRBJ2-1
CASSEELAGVNEQFF
TGTGCCAGCAGTGAAGAACTAGCGGGAGTCAATGAGCAGTTCTTC
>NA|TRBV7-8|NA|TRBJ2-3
CASSLTSTSTDTQYF
TGTGCCAGCAGCTTAACCTCAACTAGCACAGATACGCAGTATTTT
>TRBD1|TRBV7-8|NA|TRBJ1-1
CASSPPRTGGVTEAFF
TGTGCCAGCAGCCCCCCTCGGACAGGGGGAGTCACTGAAGCTTTCTTT
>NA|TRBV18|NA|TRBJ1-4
CASSPQTLLVTNEKLFF
TGTGCCAGCTCCCCTCAAACGCTGTTGGTAACTAATGAAAAACTGTTTTTT
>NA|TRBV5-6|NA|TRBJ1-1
CASTLGTGNDEAFF
TGTGCCAGCACCCTTGGGACGGGGAACGATGAAGCTTTCTTT
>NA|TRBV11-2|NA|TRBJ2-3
CASSLGLRDSTDTQYF
TGTGCCAGCAGCTTAGGACTCCGGGACAGCACAGATACGCAGTATTTT
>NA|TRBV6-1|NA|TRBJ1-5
CASSEAWPPGVYSNQPQHF
TGTGCCAGCAGTGAAGCGTGGCCGCCCGGGGTTTATAGCAATCAGCCCCAGCATTTT
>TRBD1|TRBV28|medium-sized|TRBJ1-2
CASLSGDRRDYGYTF
TGTGCCAGCCTGTCCGGGGACAGGAGAGACTATGGCTACACCTTC
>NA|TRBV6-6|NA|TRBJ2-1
CASSYEGRGEQFF
TGTGCCAGCAGTTACGAAGGACGTGGTGAGCAGTTCTTC